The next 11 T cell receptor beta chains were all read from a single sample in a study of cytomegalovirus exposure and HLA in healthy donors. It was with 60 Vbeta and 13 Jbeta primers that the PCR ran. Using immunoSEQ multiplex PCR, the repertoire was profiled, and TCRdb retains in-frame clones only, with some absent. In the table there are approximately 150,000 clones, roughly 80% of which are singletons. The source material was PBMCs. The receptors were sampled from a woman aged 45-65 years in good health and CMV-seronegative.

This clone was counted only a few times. The CDR3 protein is CASSLAGSGMNIQYF. CDR3 sequence (DNA): TGTGCCAGCAGCCTGGCCGGGAGTGGTATGAACATTCAGTACTTC. The chain has TRBV9 and TRBJ2-4, with D tentatively TRBD2 (6 bases). The CDR3 spans 15 residues. The germline V gene encodes CDR1 SGDLS and CDR2 YYNGEE. V gave up 4 bases and J gave up 7 bases, with 18 bases separating them.

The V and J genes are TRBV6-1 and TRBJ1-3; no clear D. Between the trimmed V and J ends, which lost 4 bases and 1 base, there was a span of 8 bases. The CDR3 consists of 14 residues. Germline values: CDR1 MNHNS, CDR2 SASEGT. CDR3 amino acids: CASSGRSSGNTIYF. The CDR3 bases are TGTGCCAGCAGTGGACGGAGTTCTGGAAACACCATATATTTT.

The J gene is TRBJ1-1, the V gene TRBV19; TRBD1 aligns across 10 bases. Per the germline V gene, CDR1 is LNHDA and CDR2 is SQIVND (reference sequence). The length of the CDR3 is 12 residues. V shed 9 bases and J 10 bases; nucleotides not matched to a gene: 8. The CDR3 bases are TGTGCCAGCGCGGACAGGGGGTTACGAGCTTTCTTT. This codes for CASADRGLRAFF.

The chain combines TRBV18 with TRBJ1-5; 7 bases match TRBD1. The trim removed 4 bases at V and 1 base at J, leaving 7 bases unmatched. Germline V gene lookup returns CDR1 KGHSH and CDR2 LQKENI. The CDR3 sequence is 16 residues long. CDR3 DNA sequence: TGTGCCAGCTCACTTGGACAGGTTGGGAGCAATCAGCCCCAGCATTTT. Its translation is CASSLGQVGSNQPQHF. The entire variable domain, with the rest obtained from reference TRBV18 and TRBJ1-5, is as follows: NAGVMQNPRHLVRRRGQEARLRCSPMKGHSHVYWYRQLPEEGLKFMVYLQKENIIDESGMPKERFSAEFPKEGPSILRIQQVVRGDSAAYFCASSLGQVGSNQPQHFGDGTRLSIL.

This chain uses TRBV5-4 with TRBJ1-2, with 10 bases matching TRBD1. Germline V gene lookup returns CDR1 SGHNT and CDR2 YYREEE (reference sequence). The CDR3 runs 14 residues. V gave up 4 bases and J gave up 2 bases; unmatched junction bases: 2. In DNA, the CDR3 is TGTGCCAGCAGCATGGGACAGGGGAACTATGGCTACACCTTC. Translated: CASSMGQGNYGYTF.

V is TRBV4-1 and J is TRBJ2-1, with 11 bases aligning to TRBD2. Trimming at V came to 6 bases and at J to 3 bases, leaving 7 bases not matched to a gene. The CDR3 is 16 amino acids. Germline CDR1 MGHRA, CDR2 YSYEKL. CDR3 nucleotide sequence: TGCGCCAGCAGGCCAACTAGCGGGGGAAACTACAATGAGCAGTTCTTC. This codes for CASRPTSGGNYNEQFF.

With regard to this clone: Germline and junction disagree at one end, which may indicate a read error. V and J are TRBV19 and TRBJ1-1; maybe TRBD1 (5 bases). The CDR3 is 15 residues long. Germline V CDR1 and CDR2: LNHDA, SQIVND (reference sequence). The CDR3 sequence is CASRIADTGRTEAFF. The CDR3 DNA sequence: TGTGCCAGTAGAATAGCGGACACCGGGAGGACTGAAGCTTTCTTT.

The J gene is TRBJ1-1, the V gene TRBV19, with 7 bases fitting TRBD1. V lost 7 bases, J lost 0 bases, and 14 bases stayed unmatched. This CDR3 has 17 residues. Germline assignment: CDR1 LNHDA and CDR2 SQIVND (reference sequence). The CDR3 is CASKARDREVLNTEAFF. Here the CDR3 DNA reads TGTGCCAGTAAGGCCCGGGACAGAGAGGTTCTGAACACTGAAGCTTTCTTT.

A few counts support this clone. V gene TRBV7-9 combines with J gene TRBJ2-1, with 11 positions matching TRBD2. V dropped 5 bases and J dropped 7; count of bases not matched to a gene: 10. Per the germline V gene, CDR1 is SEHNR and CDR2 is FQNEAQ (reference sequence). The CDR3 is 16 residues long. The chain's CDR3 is CASSHPITSGSNEQFF. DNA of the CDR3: TGTGCCAGCAGCCATCCCATAACTAGCGGGAGTAATGAGCAGTTCTTC.

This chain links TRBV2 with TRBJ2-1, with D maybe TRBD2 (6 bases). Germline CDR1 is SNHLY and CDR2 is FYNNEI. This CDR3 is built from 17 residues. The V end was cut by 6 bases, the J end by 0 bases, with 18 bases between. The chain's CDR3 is CASRDPGLPSSYNEQFF. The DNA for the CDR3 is TGTGCCAGCAGGGACCCGGGACTTCCTAGCTCCTACAATGAGCAGTTCTTC.

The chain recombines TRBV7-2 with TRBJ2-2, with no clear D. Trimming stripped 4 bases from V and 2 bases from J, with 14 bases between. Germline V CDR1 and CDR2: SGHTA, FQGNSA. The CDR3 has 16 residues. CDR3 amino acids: CASSSPLQVNTGELFF. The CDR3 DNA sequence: TGTGCCAGCAGCTCTCCCCTCCAGGTTAACACCGGGGAGCTGTTTTTT. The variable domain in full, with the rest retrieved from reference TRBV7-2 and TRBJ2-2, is GAGVSQSPSNKVTEKGKDVELRCDPISGHTALYWYRQSLGQGLEFLIYFQGNSAPDKSGLPSDRFSAERTGGSVSTLTIQRTQQEDSAVYLCASSSPLQVNTGELFFGEGSRLTVL.